The sequence of this T cell receptor beta chain was determined in a study of cytomegalovirus exposure and HLA in healthy donors. TCRdb keeps only in-frame clones here, not all; method: immunoSEQ multiplex PCR. The sample consists of 100,000 to 150,000 clones, roughly 87% of them appearing once. Germline values: CDR1 MNHNS, CDR2 SASEGT. The CDR3 contains 14 residues. J lost 9 bases, V lost 10 bases, and 12 bases had no gene match. The V call is TRBV6-1, the J call TRBJ2-1; TRBD1 agrees at 10 bases. This clonotype was obtained from a woman aged 18-29 years in good health and CMV-seronegative. Sequencing was carried out using PBMCs. This CDR3 is CATTGRQGAFEQFF. DNA for the CDR3: TGTGCCACCACAGGGCGACAGGGGGCATTTGAGCAGTTCTTC.